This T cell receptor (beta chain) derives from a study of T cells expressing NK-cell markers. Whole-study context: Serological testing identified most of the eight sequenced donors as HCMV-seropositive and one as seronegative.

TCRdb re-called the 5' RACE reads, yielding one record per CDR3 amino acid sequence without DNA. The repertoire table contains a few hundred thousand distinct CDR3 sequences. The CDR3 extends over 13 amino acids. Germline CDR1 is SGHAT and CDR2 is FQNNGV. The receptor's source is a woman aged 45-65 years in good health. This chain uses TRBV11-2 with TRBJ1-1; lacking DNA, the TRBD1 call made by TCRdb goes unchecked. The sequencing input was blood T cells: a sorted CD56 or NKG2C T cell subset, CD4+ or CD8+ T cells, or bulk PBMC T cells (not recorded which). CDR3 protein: CASSFGNREGAFF.